Presented here are 24 T cell receptor beta chains from one specimen sequenced in a study of cytomegalovirus exposure and HLA in healthy donors. 13 Jbeta primers and 60 Vbeta primers were used for the PCR. The data were produced by immunoSEQ multiplex PCR, yet TCRdb's version contains in-frame clones alone and is incomplete. The table has about 190,000 clones, around 81% seen once; the top ten hold approximately 10%. Sequencing was carried out using PBMCs. These receptors were taken from a woman aged 45-65 years in good health and CMV-seropositive.

This sequence joins TRBV7-9 and TRBJ1-2; D gene ambiguous. V lost 6 bases and J lost 4, with 12 bases in between. The germline V gene encodes CDR1 SEHNR and CDR2 FQNEAQ (reference sequence). The CDR3 has 13 amino acids. DNA of the CDR3: TGTGCCAGCAGTTCGGACGGACTCTATGGCTACACCTTC. Its protein product is CASSSDGLYGYTF.

This clone has more than one count but fewer than ten. The rearrangement uses TRBV4-3 and TRBJ2-2; D not certain. There are 15 residues in the CDR3. V was trimmed by 1 base and J by 9 bases, leaving 15 bases between them. CDR1 and CDR2 from the germline V gene are LGHNA and YSLEER. In DNA, the CDR3 is TGCGCCAGCAGCCAAGTTGAACTCCAATCGAGGGAGCTGTTTTTT. It yields the protein CASSQVELQSRELFF.

The V and J genes are TRBV19 and TRBJ2-1; D possibly corresponds to TRBD1 (6 bases). Germline lookup yields CDR1 LNHDA and CDR2 SQIVND (reference sequence). The CDR3 loop spans 15 amino acids. Between the trimmed V and J ends, which lost 5 bases and 5 bases, there was a span of 16 bases. The CDR3 spells CASSSDSLTHNEQFF. CDR3 nucleotide sequence: TGTGCCAGTAGTTCGGACAGTCTAACCCACAATGAGCAGTTCTTC.

V is TRBV5-1 and J is TRBJ2-2, with a possible D match to TRBD2 (6 bases). CDR3 length: 16 amino acids. The germline V gene has CDR1 SGHRS and CDR2 YFSETQ. V was cut by 0 bases and J by 4 bases, with 13 bases left in between. Here the CDR3 reads CASSLATGGFTGELFF. The CDR3 DNA is TGCGCCAGCAGCTTGGCAACAGGAGGGTTCACCGGGGAGCTGTTTTTT.

This clone was observed a single time. The rearrangement links TRBV7-9 to TRBJ2-1, with 7 bases matching TRBD1. The V gene's germline CDR1 is SEHNR and CDR2 FQNEAQ (reference sequence). CDR3 size: 16 residues. The ends lost 5 bases at V and 7 bases at J; junction bases unmatched: 14. The CDR3 loop reads CASSPPGGPGWNEQFF. The CDR3 DNA reads TGTGCCAGCAGCCCCCCAGGGGGTCCCGGTTGGAATGAGCAGTTCTTC. Filled out from reference TRBV7-9 and TRBJ2-1, the complete variable domain reads DTGVSQNPRHKITKRGQNVTFRCDPISEHNRLYWYRQTLGQGPEFLTYFQNEAQLEKSRLLSDRFSAERPKGSFSTLEIQRTEQGDSAMYLCASSPPGGPGWNEQFFGPGTRLTVL.

The chain couples TRBV5-1 to TRBJ2-7; 10 bases agree with TRBD2. From germline, CDR1 is SGHRS and CDR2 YFSETQ. This CDR3 has 15 residues. The V gene end was trimmed by 4 bases and the J gene end by 4 bases; junction bases not matched to a gene: 8. The CDR3 loop is CASSRTSGEQYEQYF. The CDR3 nucleotides are TGCGCCAGCAGCAGGACTAGCGGAGAGCAATACGAGCAGTACTTC.

The chain links TRBV21-1 to TRBJ1-2; the table's TRBD1 call for D was not verified on the DNA. TRBV21-1 is flagged as a pseudogene. The CDR3 is 14 amino acids. CDR3 nucleotide sequence: TGTGCCAGCACCCGGACAGGGGGTAACTATGGCTACACCTTC. This gives the protein CASTRTGGNYGYTF.

The rearrangement uses TRBV2 and TRBJ2-7; maybe TRBD1 (6 bases). The V end lost 7 bases, the J end lost 3 bases, and 16 bases lay between the germline ends. Germline-derived CDR1 and CDR2 are SNHLY and FYNNEI. The CDR3 spans 14 residues. The CDR3 reads CASIRIAQGYEQYF. The CDR3 DNA follows: TGTGCCAGCATTAGGATCGCACAGGGCTACGAGCAGTACTTC.

CDR3 bases: TGTGCCAGCAGTTACTCGCCCGGGACAGCCTCCTACGAGCAGTACTTC. Translating gives CASSYSPGTASYEQYF. This sequence joins TRBV6-5 and TRBJ2-7; 7 positions agree with TRBD1. Germline CDR1 MNHEY, CDR2 SVGAGI. V lost 0 bases and J lost 0; bases outside the gene matches: 5. The CDR3 is 16 amino acids.

This clone showed up just once. This chain uses TRBV6-5 with TRBJ2-3, with 12 bases fitting TRBD2. This CDR3 has 15 residues. V lost 6 bases and J lost 5; bases outside the gene matches: 6. CDR1 is MNHEY, CDR2 SVGAGI, per germline. The CDR3 sequence is CASRNGLAGRDTQYF. The DNA of the CDR3 is TGTGCCAGCAGAAACGGACTAGCGGGGAGAGATACGCAGTATTTT.

This chain uses TRBV21-1 with TRBJ2-7; the DNA was not used to check the table's D call, TRBD1. TRBV21-1 is recorded as a pseudogene. The CDR3 totals 18 residues. CDR3 sequence (DNA): TGTGCCAGCAGCAAAGTCTTTTCCGGGACAGGGGGGGGATACGAGCAGTACTTC. It yields the protein CASSKVFSGTGGGYEQYF.

This chain uses TRBV23-1 with TRBJ2-4; 9 bases map to TRBD1. TRBV23-1 is classed as an ORF, of uncertain function. The CDR3 covers 14 residues. V lost 6 bases and J lost 8; bases outside the gene matches: 8. The DNA for the CDR3 is TGCGCCAGCAGCTGCCGGGACAGGGAGGACATTCAGTACTTC. This gives the protein CASSCRDREDIQYF.

This clone was counted at least ten times. The CDR3 sequence: CASSPRQVSGSEAFF. DNA of the CDR3: TGCGCCAGCAGCCCTCGACAGGTCTCGGGGTCTGAAGCTTTCTTT. The chain combines TRBV4-1 with TRBJ1-1; perhaps TRBD1 as D (6 bases). From germline, CDR1 is MGHRA and CDR2 YSYEKL. Trimming took off 4 bases at V and 6 bases at J, with 18 bases between the two ends. CDR3 length: 15 amino acids.

The rearrangement links TRBV2 to TRBJ2-7; TRBD1 matches 7 bases. V was clipped by 6 bases and J by 4 bases; unmatched bases: 6. This CDR3 contains 13 residues. Germline V gene lookup returns CDR1 SNHLY and CDR2 FYNNEI. The CDR3 spells CASSPDRVYEQYF. CDR3 nucleotide sequence: TGTGCCAGCAGCCCCGACAGGGTGTACGAGCAGTACTTC.

This chain joins TRBV19 and TRBJ1-1, with a possible D match to TRBD1 (5 bases). This CDR3 has 13 amino acids. Germline assignment: CDR1 LNHDA and CDR2 SQIVND (reference sequence). V shed 6 bases and J shed 1 base, with 9 bases lying between them. Here the CDR3 reads CASRLTENTEAFF. DNA of the CDR3: TGTGCCAGTAGGTTGACAGAGAACACTGAAGCTTTCTTT. Drawing the rest from reference TRBV19 and TRBJ1-1, the complete variable domain is DGGITQSPKYLFRKEGQNVTLSCEQNLNHDAMYWYRQDPGQGLRLIYYSQIVNDFQKGDIAEGYSVSREKKESFPLTVTSAQKNPTAFYLCASRLTENTEAFFGQGTRLTVV.

DNA for the CDR3: TGTGCCAGCAGATCCCCTCAGGGGGAATACAATGAGCAGTTCTTC. Its protein is CASRSPQGEYNEQFF. The chain joins TRBV6-6 to TRBJ2-1, with TRBD1 identical over 7 bases. This CDR3 contains 15 residues. The germline CDR1 and CDR2 sequences are MNHNY and SVGAGI (reference sequence). V lost 6 bases and J lost 4; bases outside the gene matches: 9.

The chain carries TRBV4-2 and TRBJ2-5; 9 bases map to TRBD2. Germline V CDR1 and CDR2: LGHNA, YNFKEQ. This CDR3 has 16 residues. Unmatched junction bases numbered 8, after V lost 1 base and J lost 5 bases. CDR3 loop: CASSQAGGGAVETQYF. The DNA for the CDR3 is TGTGCCAGCAGCCAAGCAGGCGGGGGGGCCGTGGAGACCCAGTACTTC.

The chain employs TRBV29-1 and TRBJ1-4; a weak D match, TRBD1 (5 bases). The germline V gene encodes CDR1 SQVTM and CDR2 ANQGSEA. This CDR3 is built from 11 residues. V lost 0 bases and J lost 12, with 8 bases in between. The DNA of the CDR3 is TGCAGCGTTGAAGATTGGGGGGAACTGTTTTTT. Amino acid sequence: CSVEDWGELFF.

The genes are TRBV7-6 and TRBJ1-1; D is ambiguous. Germline V gene data show CDR1 as SGHVS and CDR2 as FNYEAQ. Between the trimmed V and J ends, which lost 1 base and 3 bases, there was a span of 30 bases. The CDR3 spans 21 residues. The CDR3 loop reads CASSLVGRDAGYLPGDTEAFF. The CDR3 DNA follows: TGTGCCAGCAGCTTAGTAGGGAGGGATGCAGGATACCTTCCTGGGGACACTGAAGCTTTCTTT.

The V gene is TRBV6-1, the J gene TRBJ1-2, with D possibly matching TRBD1 (5 bases). Germline CDR1 reads MNHNS; CDR2 reads SASEGT. Trimming pared 6 bases from V and 5 bases from J, leaving 13 bases between. CDR3 length: 13 amino acids. CDR3 DNA sequence: TGTGCCAGCAGCACCCAGGGAGGATATGGCTACACCTTC. Its protein product is CASSTQGGYGYTF.

The chain uses TRBV20-1 and TRBJ2-7, with a weak D call TRBD1 (5 bases). CDR1 and CDR2 from the germline V gene are DFQATT and SNEGSKA (reference sequence). V lost 5 bases to trimming and J lost 2 bases, with 7 bases between them. CDR3 length: 11 amino acids. The CDR3 reads CSALTAYEQYF. The CDR3 region has the DNA TGCAGTGCTCTGACAGCCTACGAGCAGTACTTC.

The chain employs TRBV4-1 and TRBJ2-1; D may be TRBD1 (5 bases). The CDR3 has 14 residues. The germline CDR1 and CDR2 sequences are MGHRA and YSYEKL. V lost 0 bases, J lost 6 bases, and 9 bases lay in between. CDR3 region: CASSQERTSNEQFF. The CDR3 nucleotides read TGCGCCAGCAGCCAAGAGCGGACAAGCAATGAGCAGTTCTTC.

Only a few counts were recorded for this clone. The J gene is TRBJ2-3, the V gene TRBV5-6; D gene ambiguous. This CDR3 comprises 13 residues. Germline values: CDR1 SGHDT, CDR2 YYEEEE. V lost 1 base and J 5 bases, leaving 8 bases between the germline ends. This chain's CDR3 is CASSLSIGDTQYF. DNA of the CDR3: TGTGCCAGCAGCTTGAGTATCGGAGATACGCAGTATTTT.

The chain is built from TRBV28 and TRBJ1-5; D is unresolved. The CDR3 length is 12 residues. Germline CDR1 is MDHEN and CDR2 is SYDVKM. Trimming pared 6 bases from V and 5 bases from J, leaving 8 bases between. DNA of the CDR3: TGTGCCAGCAGCTCACCAGATCAGCCCCAGCATTTT. Translation gives CASSSPDQPQHF.